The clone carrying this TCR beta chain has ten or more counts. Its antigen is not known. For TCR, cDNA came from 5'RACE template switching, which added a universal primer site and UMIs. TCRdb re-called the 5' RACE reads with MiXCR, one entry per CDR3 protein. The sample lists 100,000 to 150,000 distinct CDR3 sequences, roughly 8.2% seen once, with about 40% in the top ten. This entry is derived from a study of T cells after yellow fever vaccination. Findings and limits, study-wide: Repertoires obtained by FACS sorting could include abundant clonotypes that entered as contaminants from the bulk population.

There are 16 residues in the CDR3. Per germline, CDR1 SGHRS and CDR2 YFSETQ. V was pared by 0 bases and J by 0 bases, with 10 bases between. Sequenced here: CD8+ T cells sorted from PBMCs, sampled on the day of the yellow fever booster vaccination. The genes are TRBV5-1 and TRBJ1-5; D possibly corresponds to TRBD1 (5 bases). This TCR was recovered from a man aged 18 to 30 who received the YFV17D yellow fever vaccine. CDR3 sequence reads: CASSLEAGGSNQPQHF. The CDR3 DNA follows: TGCGCCAGCAGCTTGGAAGCGGGGGGTAGCAATCAGCCCCAGCATTTT.